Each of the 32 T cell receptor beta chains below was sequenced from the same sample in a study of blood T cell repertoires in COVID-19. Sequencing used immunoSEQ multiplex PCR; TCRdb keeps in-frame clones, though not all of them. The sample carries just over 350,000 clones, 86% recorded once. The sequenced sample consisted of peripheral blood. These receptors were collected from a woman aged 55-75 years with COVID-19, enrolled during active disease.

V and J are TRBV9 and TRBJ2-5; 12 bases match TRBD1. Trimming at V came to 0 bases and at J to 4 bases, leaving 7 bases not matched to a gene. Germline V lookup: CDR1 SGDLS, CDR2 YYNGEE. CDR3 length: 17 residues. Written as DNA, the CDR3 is TGTGCCAGCAGCGTAGGTTGGGACAGGGGGCTAAGAGAGACCCAGTACTTC. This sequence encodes CASSVGWDRGLRETQYF.

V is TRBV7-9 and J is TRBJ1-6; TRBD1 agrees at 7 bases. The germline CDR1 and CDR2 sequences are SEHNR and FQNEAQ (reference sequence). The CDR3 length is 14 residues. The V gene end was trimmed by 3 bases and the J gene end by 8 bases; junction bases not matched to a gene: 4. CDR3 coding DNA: TGTGCCAGCAGCTTCCGGGACAGACATTCACCCCTCCACTTT. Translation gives CASSFRDRHSPLHF.

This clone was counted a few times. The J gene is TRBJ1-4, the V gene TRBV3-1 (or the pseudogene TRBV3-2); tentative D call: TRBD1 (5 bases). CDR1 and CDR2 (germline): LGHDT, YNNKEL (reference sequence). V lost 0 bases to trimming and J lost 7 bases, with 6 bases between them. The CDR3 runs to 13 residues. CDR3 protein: CASSQEGGEKLFF. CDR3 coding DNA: TGTGCCAGCAGCCAAGAGGGGGGTGAAAAACTGTTTTTT.

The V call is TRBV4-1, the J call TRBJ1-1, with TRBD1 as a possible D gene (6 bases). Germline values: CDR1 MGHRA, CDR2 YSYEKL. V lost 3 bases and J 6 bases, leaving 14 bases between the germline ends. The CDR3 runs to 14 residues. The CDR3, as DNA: TGCGCCAGCAGCCAGCCCCGGGACACCCCTGAAGCTTTCTTT. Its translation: CASSQPRDTPEAFF.

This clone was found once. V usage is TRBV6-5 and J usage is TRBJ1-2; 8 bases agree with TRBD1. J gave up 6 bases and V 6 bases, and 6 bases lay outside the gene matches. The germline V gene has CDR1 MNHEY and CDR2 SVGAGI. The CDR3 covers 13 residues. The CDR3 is CASRSTGGDGYTF. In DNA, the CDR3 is TGTGCCAGCAGAAGCACAGGGGGTGATGGCTACACCTTC.

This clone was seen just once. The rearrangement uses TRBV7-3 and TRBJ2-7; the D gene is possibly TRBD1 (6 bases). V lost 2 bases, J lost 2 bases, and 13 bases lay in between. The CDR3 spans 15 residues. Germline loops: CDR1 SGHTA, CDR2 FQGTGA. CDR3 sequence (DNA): TGTGCCAGCAGCTTATCTGGACAGCTAGCCTACGAGCAGTACTTC. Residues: CASSLSGQLAYEQYF.

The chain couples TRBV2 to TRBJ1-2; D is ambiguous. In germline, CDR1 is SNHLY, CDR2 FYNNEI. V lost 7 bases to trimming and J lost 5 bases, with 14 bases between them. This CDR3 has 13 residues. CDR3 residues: CASMVYAGYGYTF. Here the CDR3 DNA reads TGTGCCAGCATGGTTTACGCGGGGTATGGCTACACCTTC.

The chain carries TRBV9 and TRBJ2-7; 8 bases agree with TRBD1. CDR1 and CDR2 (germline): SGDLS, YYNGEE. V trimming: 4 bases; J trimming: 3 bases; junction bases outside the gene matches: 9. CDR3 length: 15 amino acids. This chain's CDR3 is CASSLTGTGHYEQYF. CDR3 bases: TGTGCCAGCAGCCTCACCGGGACAGGCCACTACGAGCAGTACTTC.

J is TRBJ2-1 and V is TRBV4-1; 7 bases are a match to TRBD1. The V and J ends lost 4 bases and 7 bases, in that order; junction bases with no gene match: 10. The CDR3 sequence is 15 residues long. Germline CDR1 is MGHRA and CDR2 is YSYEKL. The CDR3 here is CASSLKSRDRNEQFF. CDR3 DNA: TGCGCCAGCAGCCTCAAATCCCGGGACAGAAATGAGCAGTTCTTC.

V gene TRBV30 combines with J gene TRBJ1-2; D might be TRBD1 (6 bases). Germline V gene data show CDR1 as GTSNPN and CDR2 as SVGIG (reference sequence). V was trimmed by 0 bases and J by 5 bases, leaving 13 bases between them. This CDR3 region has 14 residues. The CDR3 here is CAWSVPGHWYGYTF. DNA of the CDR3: TGTGCCTGGAGTGTTCCGGGACATTGGTATGGCTACACCTTC.

The CDR3 bases are TGCAGCGTTCGGACAGGGGGATCACGGCAGTACTTC. Residues: CSVRTGGSRQYF. This chain links TRBV29-1 with TRBJ2-7, with 10 bases lining up with TRBD1. This CDR3 contains 12 residues. The J segment lost 9 bases and the V segment lost 5 bases, leaving 7 bases of the junction unmatched. Germline-derived CDR1 and CDR2 are SQVTM and ANQGSEA.

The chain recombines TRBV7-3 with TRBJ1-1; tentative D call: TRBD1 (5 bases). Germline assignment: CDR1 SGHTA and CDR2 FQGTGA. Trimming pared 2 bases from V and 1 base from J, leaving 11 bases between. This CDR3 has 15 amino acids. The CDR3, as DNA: TGTGCCAGCAGCTTACTGGGGGGAAGGAACACTGAAGCTTTCTTT. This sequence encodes CASSLLGGRNTEAFF.

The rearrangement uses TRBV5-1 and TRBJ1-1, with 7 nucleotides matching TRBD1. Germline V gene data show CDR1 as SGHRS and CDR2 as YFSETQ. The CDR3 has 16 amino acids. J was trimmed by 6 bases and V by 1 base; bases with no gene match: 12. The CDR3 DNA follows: TGCGCCAGCAGCTTGACTCTGGACAGGTCATACGCTGAAGCTTTCTTT. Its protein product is CASSLTLDRSYAEAFF.

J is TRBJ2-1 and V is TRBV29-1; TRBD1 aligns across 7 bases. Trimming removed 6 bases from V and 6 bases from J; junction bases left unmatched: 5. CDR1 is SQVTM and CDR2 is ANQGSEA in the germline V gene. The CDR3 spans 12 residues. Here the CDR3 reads CSVLRQGNEQFF. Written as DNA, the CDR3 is TGCAGCGTCCTAAGACAGGGCAATGAGCAGTTCTTC.

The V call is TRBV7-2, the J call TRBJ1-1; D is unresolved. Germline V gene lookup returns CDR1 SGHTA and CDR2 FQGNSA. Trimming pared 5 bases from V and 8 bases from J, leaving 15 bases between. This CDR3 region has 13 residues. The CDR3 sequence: CASSPRRAGEAFF. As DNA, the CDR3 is TGTGCCAGCAGCCCGAGACGGGCGGGCGAAGCTTTCTTT.

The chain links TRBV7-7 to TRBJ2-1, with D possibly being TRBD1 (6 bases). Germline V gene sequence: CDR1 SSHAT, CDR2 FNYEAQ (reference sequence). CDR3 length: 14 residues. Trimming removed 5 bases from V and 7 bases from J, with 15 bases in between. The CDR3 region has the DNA TGTGCCAGCAGCCCTAGCCCGGACAGTAATGAGCAGTTCTTC. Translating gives CASSPSPDSNEQFF.

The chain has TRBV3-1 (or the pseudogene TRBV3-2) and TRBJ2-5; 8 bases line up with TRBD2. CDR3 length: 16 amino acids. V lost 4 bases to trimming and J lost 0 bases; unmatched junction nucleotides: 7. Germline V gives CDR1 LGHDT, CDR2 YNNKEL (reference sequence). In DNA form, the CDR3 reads TGTGCCAGCAGCCCTCGGACTAGCTTGTACCAAGAGACCCAGTACTTC. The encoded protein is CASSPRTSLYQETQYF.

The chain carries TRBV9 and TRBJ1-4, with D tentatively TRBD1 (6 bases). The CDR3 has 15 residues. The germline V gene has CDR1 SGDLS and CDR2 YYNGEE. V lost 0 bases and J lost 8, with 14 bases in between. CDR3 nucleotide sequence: TGTGCCAGCAGCGTAGAGGGCGCAGGGGAGGAAAAACTGTTTTTT. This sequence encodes CASSVEGAGEEKLFF.

CDR3 nucleotide sequence: TGTGCCAGCAGCTTATCTCTGGTTCGAGGTTCCTACGAGCAGTACTTC. The encoded protein is CASSLSLVRGSYEQYF. The chain couples TRBV11-2 to TRBJ2-7, with D uncertain. Per germline, CDR1 SGHAT and CDR2 FQNNGV. Trimming removed 2 bases at V and 1 base at J, with 15 bases between. The CDR3 loop spans 16 amino acids.

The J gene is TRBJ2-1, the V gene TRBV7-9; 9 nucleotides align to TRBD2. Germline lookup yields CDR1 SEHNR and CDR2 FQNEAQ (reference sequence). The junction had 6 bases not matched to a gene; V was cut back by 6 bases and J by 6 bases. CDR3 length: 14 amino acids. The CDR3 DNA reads TGTGCCAGCAGGTCTAGCGGGGCCCCCAATGAGCAGTTCTTC. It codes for CASRSSGAPNEQFF. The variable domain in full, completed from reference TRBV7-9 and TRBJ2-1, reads DTGVSQNPRHKITKRGQNVTFRCDPISEHNRLYWYRQTLGQGPEFLTYFQNEAQLEKSRLLSDRFSAERPKGSFSTLEIQRTEQGDSAMYLCASRSSGAPNEQFFGPGTRLTVL.

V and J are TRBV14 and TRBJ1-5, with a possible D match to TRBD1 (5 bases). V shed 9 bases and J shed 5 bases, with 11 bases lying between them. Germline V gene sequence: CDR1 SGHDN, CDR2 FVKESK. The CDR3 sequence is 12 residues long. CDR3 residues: CASSLRDQPQHF. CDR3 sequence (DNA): TGTGCCAGTTCTCTCAGGGATCAGCCCCAGCATTTT.

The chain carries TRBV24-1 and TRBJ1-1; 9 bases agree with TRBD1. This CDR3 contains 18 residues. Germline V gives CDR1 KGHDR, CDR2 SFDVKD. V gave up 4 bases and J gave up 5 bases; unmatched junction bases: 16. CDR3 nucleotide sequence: TGTGCCACCAGTGAAGAACTGGGACAGGGAAAAACGGGGACTGAAGCTTTCTTT. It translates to CATSEELGQGKTGTEAFF.

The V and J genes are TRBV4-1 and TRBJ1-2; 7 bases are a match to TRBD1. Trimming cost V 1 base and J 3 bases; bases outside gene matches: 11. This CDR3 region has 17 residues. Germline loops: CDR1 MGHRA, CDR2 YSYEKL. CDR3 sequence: CASSQGGVGTGDYGYTF. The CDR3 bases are TGCGCCAGCAGCCAAGGAGGTGTCGGAACAGGGGACTATGGCTACACCTTC.

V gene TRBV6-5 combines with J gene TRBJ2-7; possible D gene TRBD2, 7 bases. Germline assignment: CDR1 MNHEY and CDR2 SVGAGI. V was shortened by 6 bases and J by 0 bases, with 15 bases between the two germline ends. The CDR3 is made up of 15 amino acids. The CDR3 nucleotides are TGTGCCAGCAGCCTGGGGGGGGCCAACTCCTACGAGCAGTACTTC. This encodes CASSLGGANSYEQYF.

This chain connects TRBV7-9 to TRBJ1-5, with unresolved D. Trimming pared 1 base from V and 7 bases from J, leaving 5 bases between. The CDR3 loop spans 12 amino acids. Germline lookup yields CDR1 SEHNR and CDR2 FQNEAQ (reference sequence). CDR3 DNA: TGTGCCAGCAGCTTAGGTCTCCAGCCCCAGCATTTT. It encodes CASSLGLQPQHF. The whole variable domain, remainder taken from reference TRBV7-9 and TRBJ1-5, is DTGVSQNPRHKITKRGQNVTFRCDPISEHNRLYWYRQTLGQGPEFLTYFQNEAQLEKSRLLSDRFSAERPKGSFSTLEIQRTEQGDSAMYLCASSLGLQPQHFGDGTRLSIL.

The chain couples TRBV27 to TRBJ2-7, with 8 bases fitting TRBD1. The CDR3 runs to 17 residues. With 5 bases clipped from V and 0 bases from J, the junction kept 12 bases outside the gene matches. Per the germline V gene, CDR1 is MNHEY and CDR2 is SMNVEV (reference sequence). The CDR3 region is CASSPSSGTGRSYEQYF. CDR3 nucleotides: TGTGCCAGCAGTCCCTCCTCCGGGACAGGTCGCTCCTACGAGCAGTACTTC.

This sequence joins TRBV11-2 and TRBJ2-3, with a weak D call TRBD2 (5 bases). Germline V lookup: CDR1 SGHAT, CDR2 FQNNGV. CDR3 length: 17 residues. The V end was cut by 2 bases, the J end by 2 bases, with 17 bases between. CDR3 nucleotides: TGTGCCAGCAGCTTATTGGACTCCAACCCCTTCACAGATACGCAGTATTTT. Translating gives CASSLLDSNPFTDTQYF.

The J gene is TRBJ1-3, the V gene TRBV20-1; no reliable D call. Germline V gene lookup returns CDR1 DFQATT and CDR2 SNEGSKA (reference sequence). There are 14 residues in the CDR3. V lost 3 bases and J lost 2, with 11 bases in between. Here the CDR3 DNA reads TGCAGTGCTAGTTATTCAGTCACTGGAAACACCATATATTTT. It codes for CSASYSVTGNTIYF.

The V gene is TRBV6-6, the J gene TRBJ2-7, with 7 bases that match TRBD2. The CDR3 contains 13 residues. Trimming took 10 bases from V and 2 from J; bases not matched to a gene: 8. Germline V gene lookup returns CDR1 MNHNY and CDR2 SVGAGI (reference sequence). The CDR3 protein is CATATSRAYEQYF. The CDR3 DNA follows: TGTGCCACCGCGACTAGCCGAGCCTACGAGCAGTACTTC.

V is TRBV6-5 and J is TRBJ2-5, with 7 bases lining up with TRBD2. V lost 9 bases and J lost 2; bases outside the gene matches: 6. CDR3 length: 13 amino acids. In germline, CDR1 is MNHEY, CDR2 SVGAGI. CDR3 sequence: CASNPGGQETQYF. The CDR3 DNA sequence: TGTGCCAGTAACCCCGGGGGGCAAGAGACCCAGTACTTC.

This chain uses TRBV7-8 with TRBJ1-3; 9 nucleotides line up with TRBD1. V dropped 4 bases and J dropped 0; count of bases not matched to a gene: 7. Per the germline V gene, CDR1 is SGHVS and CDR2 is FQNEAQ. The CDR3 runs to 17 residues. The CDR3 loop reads CASSSGQGSSSGNTIYF. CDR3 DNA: TGTGCCAGCAGCTCGGGACAGGGTTCGAGCTCTGGAAACACCATATATTTT.

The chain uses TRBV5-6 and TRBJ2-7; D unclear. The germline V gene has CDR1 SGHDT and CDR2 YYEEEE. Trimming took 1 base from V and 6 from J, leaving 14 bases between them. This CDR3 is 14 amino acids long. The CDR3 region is CASSLLVEAAEQYF. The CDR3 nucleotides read TGTGCCAGCAGCTTGTTAGTCGAGGCTGCCGAGCAGTACTTC.